Shown below are 9 T cell receptor beta chains from a single sample sequenced in a study of OX40 agonist ivuxolimab in advanced cancers. The assay was immunoSEQ multiplex PCR, and TCRdb's table has in-frame clones only and misses some. The table shows some 37,000 clones, with 80% to 90% occurring only once. Sample: CD4+ or CD8+ T cells sorted from blood, taken in a trial of the OX40 agonist ivuxolimab. These receptor sequences come from an adult with an advanced solid tumor such as melanoma, head and neck, liver or kidney cancer.

The rearrangement joins TRBV7-9 to TRBJ2-7; 7 bases align to TRBD1. CDR1 is SEHNR and CDR2 is FQNEAQ in the germline V gene (reference sequence). Trimming at V came to 5 bases and at J to 13 bases, leaving 8 bases not matched to a gene. The CDR3 runs 11 residues. CDR3 sequence: CASSQTGIYYF. CDR3 bases: TGTGCCAGCAGCCAGACAGGGATATACTACTTC. Complete variable domain (other parts from reference TRBV7-9 and TRBJ2-7): DTGVSQNPRHKITKRGQNVTFRCDPISEHNRLYWYRQTLGQGPEFLTYFQNEAQLEKSRLLSDRFSAERPKGSFSTLEIQRTEQGDSAMYLCASSQTGIYYFGPGTRLTVT.

This chain connects TRBV9 to TRBJ1-2; D call uncertain. V was shortened by 3 bases and J by 1 base, with 13 bases between the two germline ends. Per germline, CDR1 SGDLS and CDR2 YYNGEE. The CDR3 spans 15 residues. The CDR3 region is CASSAQGNGNYGYTF. The CDR3 DNA follows: TGTGCCAGCAGCGCACAAGGAAACGGTAACTATGGCTACACCTTC.

The genes are TRBV4-2 and TRBJ2-5, with 11 bases identical to TRBD2. The length of the CDR3 is 18 residues. J gave up 5 bases and V 2 bases, and 13 bases lay outside the gene matches. CDR1 LGHNA and CDR2 YNFKEQ come from the germline V gene. The CDR3 region has the DNA TGTGCCAGCAGCCAATGGGGGCGTACTAGCGGGGGTTCGGAGACCCAGTACTTC. Translated: CASSQWGRTSGGSETQYF.

The chain couples TRBV11-2 to TRBJ2-1; D perhaps matches TRBD1 (5 bases). CDR1 and CDR2 from the germline V gene are SGHAT and FQNNGV. This CDR3 is built from 15 residues. Trimming took 0 bases from V and 2 from J, leaving 8 bases between them. CDR3 bases: TGTGCCAGCAGCTTAGATTCAGGGCCCTACAATGAGCAGTTCTTC. This translates into CASSLDSGPYNEQFF. The entire variable domain, with the rest obtained from reference TRBV11-2 and TRBJ2-1, is as follows: EAGVAQSPRYKIIEKRQSVAFWCNPISGHATLYWYQQILGQGPKLLIQFQNNGVVDDSQLPKDRFSAERLKGVDSTLKIQPAKLEDSAVYLCASSLDSGPYNEQFFGPGTRLTVL.

This clone came up once. The chain carries TRBV5-4 and TRBJ2-5; TRBD2 might be the D (6 bases). Matching the DNA end better, TRBJ2-7 makes the J call doubtful. This CDR3 region has 13 residues. Germline V CDR1 and CDR2: SGHNT, YYREEE (reference sequence). The CDR3 sequence is CASSRDSTSEQYF. The CDR3 DNA sequence: TGTGCCAGCAGTAGGGACTCCACAAGCGAGCAGTACTTC.

This clone was seen just once. The rearrangement uses TRBV6-5 and TRBJ2-7; TRBD2 matches at 9 bases. Unmatched junction bases numbered 9, after V lost 6 bases and J lost 6 bases. This CDR3 is built from 14 residues. The germline V gene has CDR1 MNHEY and CDR2 SVGAGI. CDR3 nucleotide sequence: TGTGCCAGCAGCACCGGGACTAGCTTTTCCGAGCAGTACTTC. Protein: CASSTGTSFSEQYF.

V is TRBV5-1 and J is TRBJ2-3, with D unclear. CDR3 length: 15 amino acids. Trimming pared 6 bases from V and 0 bases from J, leaving 14 bases between. Germline V gene data show CDR1 as SGHRS and CDR2 as YFSETQ. In nucleotides, the CDR3 is TGCGCCAGCAACCCCCTAGGCTCTAGCACAGATACGCAGTATTTT. Translation gives CASNPLGSSTDTQYF. The whole variable domain, remainder taken from reference TRBV5-1 and TRBJ2-3, is KAGVTQTPRYLIKTRGQQVTLSCSPISGHRSVSWYQQTPGQGLQFLFEYFSETQRNKGNFPGRFSGRQFSNSRSEMNVSTLELGDSALYLCASNPLGSSTDTQYFGPGTRLTVL.

V and J are TRBV18 and TRBJ2-3; unclear D gene. This CDR3 is built from 14 residues. The germline V gene has CDR1 KGHSH and CDR2 LQKENI. Trimming shortened V by 0 bases and J by 6 bases, and 10 bases separated the two germline ends. CDR3 region: CASSPPAILDTQYF. Here the CDR3 DNA reads TGTGCCAGCTCACCACCGGCCATCTTGGATACGCAGTATTTT.

The chain's CDR3 is CASSEVLNSNQPQHF. The CDR3 DNA is TGTGCCAGCAGTGAAGTCCTGAATAGCAATCAGCCCCAGCATTTT. This chain uses TRBV2 with TRBJ1-5, with D uncertain. Germline values: CDR1 SNHLY, CDR2 FYNNEI. V gave up 1 base and J gave up 0 bases, with 7 bases separating them. CDR3 length: 15 amino acids.